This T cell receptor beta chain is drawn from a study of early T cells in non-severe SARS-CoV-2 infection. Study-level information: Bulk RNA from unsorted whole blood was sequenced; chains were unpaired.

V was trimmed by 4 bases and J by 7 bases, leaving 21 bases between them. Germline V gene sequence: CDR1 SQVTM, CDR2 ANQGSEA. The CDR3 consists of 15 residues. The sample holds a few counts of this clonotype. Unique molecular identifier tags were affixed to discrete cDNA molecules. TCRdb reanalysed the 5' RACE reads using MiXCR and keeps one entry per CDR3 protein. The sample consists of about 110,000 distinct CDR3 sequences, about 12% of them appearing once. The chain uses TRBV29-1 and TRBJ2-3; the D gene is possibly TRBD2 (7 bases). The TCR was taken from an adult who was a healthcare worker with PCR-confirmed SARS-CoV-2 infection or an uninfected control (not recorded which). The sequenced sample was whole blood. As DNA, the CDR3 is TGCAGCGTTGCGGGGGCTAGCGGAGAAATTTATACGCAGTATTTT. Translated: CSVAGASGEIYTQYF.